The 5 T cell receptor beta chains below were found in one sample sequenced in a study of vaccination and CD4 T cells after COVID-19. The Oncomine TCR Beta short-read assay sequenced DNA from cultured CD4+ T cells. TCRdb re-derived calls from the PCR reads in MiXCR, one entry per CDR3 protein. The sample includes thousands of distinct CDR3 sequences, 60% of them seen just once. Their recognized antigens are unknown. Treatment specified: approximately 9-day PBMC culture with coronavirus spike peptide pools or control peptides (ViraFEST assay). Prior to the COVID-19 pandemic (2011-2018), the unexposed donor's CD4+ T cells were collected. Sample: CD4+ T cells from blood, cultured in vitro. Receptor source: a human donor in good health.

This sequence joins TRBV21-1 and TRBJ2-5; the DNA was not used to check the table's D call, TRBD2. TRBV21-1 is a documented pseudogene. CDR3 size: 17 residues. The CDR3 nucleotides are TGTGCCAGCAGCAAAGAGCGGACCAAAAGGAACCAAGAGACCCAGTACTTC. Translated: CASSKERTKRNQETQYF.

The J gene is TRBJ2-1, the V gene TRBV24-1, with D possibly being TRBD1 (6 bases). The ends were cut back, 5 bases at V and 4 bases at J, with 14 bases in the middle. This CDR3 is built from 15 residues. Germline CDR1 is KGHDR and CDR2 is SFDVKD. The CDR3 loop reads CATSGLGAGYNEQFF. The CDR3 nucleotides read TGTGCCACCAGTGGCCTGGGGGCAGGGTACAATGAGCAGTTCTTC.

The chain uses TRBV20-1 and TRBJ2-7; D remains ambiguous. The CDR3 sequence is 14 residues long. Germline values: CDR1 DFQATT, CDR2 SNEGSKA (reference sequence). The V gene lost 4 bases and the J gene lost 0 bases, with 13 bases spanning the gap. The DNA of the CDR3 is TGCAGTGCTAAGCAGGCAATCAGCTCCTACGAGCAGTACTTC. Encoded protein: CSAKQAISSYEQYF.

This rearrangement joins TRBV11-2 to TRBJ2-1, with D possibly matching TRBD2 (6 bases). Germline lookup yields CDR1 SGHAT and CDR2 FQNNGV. V was pared by 5 bases and J by 10 bases, with 15 bases between. The CDR3 runs to 13 residues. CDR3 amino acids: CASSRRGFGEQFF. The CDR3 DNA is TGTGCCAGCAGCCGTCGGGGGTTCGGAGAGCAGTTCTTC.

The chain has TRBV7-2 and TRBJ2-1; D is unresolved. Germline assignment: CDR1 SGHTA and CDR2 FQGNSA. This CDR3 contains 12 residues. Trimming cost V 2 bases and J 6 bases, with 5 bases left between them. Written as DNA, the CDR3 is TGTGCCAGCAGCTTAATTGCCAATGAGCAGTTCTTC. This encodes CASSLIANEQFF.